This is a list of T cell receptor beta chains from one sample in a study of OX40 agonist ivuxolimab in advanced cancers. Generated by immunoSEQ multiplex PCR, the TCRdb table keeps only in-frame clones and is missing some. The data contain about 62,000 clones, roughly 88% of them seen just once; the ten biggest clones take up 2.4%. Source: CD4+ or CD8+ T cells sorted from blood, taken in a trial of the OX40 agonist ivuxolimab. These receptors were obtained from an adult with an advanced solid tumor such as melanoma, head and neck, liver or kidney cancer. CDR3s include the opening cysteine and the closing phenylalanine or tryptophan. D genes are given only for firm matches. Expanded clones get a size class; other rows say once, few or many, or leave the size out.

V gene: TRBV6-5; J gene: TRBJ2-3; clone size: once; D gene: .; CDR3 protein: CASSSRSGTDTQYF; CDR3 DNA: TGTGCCAGCAGTTCGAGGAGTGGCACAGATACGCAGTATTTT
V gene: TRBV6-1; J gene: TRBJ2-7; clone size: .; D gene: .; CDR3 protein: CASSEALYLYEQYF; CDR3 DNA: TGTGCCAGCAGTGAAGCACTGTATCTCTACGAGCAGTACTTC
V gene: TRBV2; J gene: TRBJ1-5; clone size: .; D gene: .; CDR3 protein: CASRASIYSNQPQHF; CDR3 DNA: TGTGCCAGCAGGGCCAGCATCTATAGCAATCAGCCCCAGCATTTT
V gene: TRBV6-5; J gene: TRBJ1-2; clone size: .; D gene: TRBD1; CDR3 protein: CASSRGQGGYTF; CDR3 DNA: TGTGCCAGCAGCCGAGGACAGGGAGGCTACACCTTC
V gene: TRBV2; J gene: TRBJ2-3; clone size: .; D gene: TRBD2; CDR3 protein: CASSKSGAVDTQYF; CDR3 DNA: TGTGCCAGCAGTAAAAGCGGGGCGGTAGATACGCAGTATTTT
V gene: TRBV14; J gene: TRBJ1-1; clone size: .; D gene: .; CDR3 protein: CASSQVAAGAGEAFF; CDR3 DNA: TGTGCCAGCAGCCAAGTGGCCGCAGGGGCCGGTGAAGCTTTCTTT
V gene: TRBV14; J gene: TRBJ1-2; clone size: once; D gene: .; CDR3 protein: CASSQDSTRGTYGYTF; CDR3 DNA: TGTGCCAGCAGCCAAGATTCCACCCGAGGGACGTATGGCTACACCTTC
V gene: TRBV6-6; J gene: TRBJ2-7; clone size: .; D gene: TRBD2; CDR3 protein: CASRIAGVVYEQYF; CDR3 DNA: TGTGCCAGCAGAATAGCGGGGGTAGTCTACGAGCAGTACTTC
V gene: TRBV5-1; J gene: TRBJ2-4; clone size: .; D gene: .; CDR3 protein: CASSLGRLNIQYF; CDR3 DNA: TGCGCCAGCAGCTTGGGGCGGCTAAACATTCAGTACTTC
V gene: TRBV7-9; J gene: TRBJ1-3; clone size: .; D gene: .; CDR3 protein: CASSSGKNTIYF; CDR3 DNA: TGTGCCAGCAGCTCGGGGAAAAACACCATATATTTT
V gene: TRBV7-8; J gene: TRBJ1-3; clone size: once; D gene: TRBD1; CDR3 protein: CASSLWAALGQGTSGNTIYF; CDR3 DNA: TGTGCCAGCAGCTTATGGGCTGCGTTGGGACAGGGAACCTCTGGAAACACCATATATTTT
V gene: TRBV6-5; J gene: TRBJ2-1; clone size: .; D gene: .; CDR3 protein: CASSYSPASSYNEQFF; CDR3 DNA: TGTGCCAGCAGTTACTCGCCAGCGAGCTCCTACAATGAGCAGTTCTTC
V gene: TRBV5-6; J gene: TRBJ2-1; clone size: .; D gene: TRBD2; CDR3 protein: CASRTSGDNNEQFF; CDR3 DNA: TGTGCCAGCAGAACTAGCGGGGATAACAATGAGCAGTTCTTC
V gene: TRBV19; J gene: TRBJ1-2; clone size: .; D gene: .; CDR3 protein: CASTTTGLRTNYGYTF; CDR3 DNA: TGTGCCAGTACTACCACAGGGCTTAGGACTAACTATGGCTACACCTTC
V gene: TRBV19; J gene: TRBJ2-3; clone size: once; D gene: .; CDR3 protein: CASSMNADTQYF; CDR3 DNA: TGTGCCAGTAGTATGAATGCAGATACGCAGTATTTT
V gene: TRBV7-3; J gene: TRBJ2-1; clone size: once; D gene: .; CDR3 protein: CASRYGNEQFF; CDR3 DNA: TGTGCCAGCAGGTACGGCAATGAGCAGTTCTTC
V gene: TRBV6-5; J gene: TRBJ1-1; clone size: .; D gene: .; CDR3 protein: CASSYSPRQNTEAFF; CDR3 DNA: TGTGCCAGCAGTTACTCCCCCCGGCAGAACACTGAAGCTTTCTTT
V gene: TRBV2; J gene: TRBJ2-2; clone size: .; D gene: .; CDR3 protein: CASSRYSPNTGELFF; CDR3 DNA: TGTGCCAGTTCGAGGTACAGCCCGAACACCGGGGAGCTGTTTTTT
V gene: TRBV7-9; J gene: TRBJ2-5; clone size: .; D gene: TRBD2; CDR3 protein: CASSLGTSGGGGETQYF; CDR3 DNA: TGTGCCAGCAGCCTCGGGACTAGCGGGGGAGGTGGAGAGACCCAGTACTTC
V gene: TRBV6-4; J gene: TRBJ1-6; clone size: .; D gene: .; CDR3 protein: CASSERHNSPLHF; CDR3 DNA: TGTGCCAGCAGTGAAAGGCATAATTCACCCCTCCACTTT
V gene: TRBV7-2; J gene: TRBJ2-3; clone size: .; D gene: .; CDR3 protein: CASSLAGGPGDTQYF; CDR3 DNA: TGTGCCAGCAGCTTAGCGGGGGGGCCGGGAGATACGCAGTATTTT
V gene: TRBV4-3; J gene: TRBJ2-3; clone size: .; D gene: TRBD2; CDR3 protein: CASSQEPAGRLDTQYF; CDR3 DNA: TGCGCCAGCAGCCAAGAGCCAGCGGGGCGCTTGGATACGCAGTATTTT